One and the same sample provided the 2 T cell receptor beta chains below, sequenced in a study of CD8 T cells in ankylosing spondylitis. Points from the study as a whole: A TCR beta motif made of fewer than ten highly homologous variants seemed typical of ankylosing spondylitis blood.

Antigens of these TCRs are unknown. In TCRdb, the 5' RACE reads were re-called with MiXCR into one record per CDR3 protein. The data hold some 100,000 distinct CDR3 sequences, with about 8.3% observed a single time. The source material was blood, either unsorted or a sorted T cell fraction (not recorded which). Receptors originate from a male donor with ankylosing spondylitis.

The CDR3 DNA follows: TGTGCCAGCAGCTTAAGGGGACAGGCGACCTACGAGCAGTACTTC. Its translation: CASSLRGQATYEQYF. The rearrangement uses TRBV13 and TRBJ2-7; TRBD1 aligns across 8 bases. Germline V gene data show CDR1 as PRHDT and CDR2 as FYEKMQ (reference sequence). The CDR3 sequence is 15 residues long. After removal of 2 bases from V and 2 bases from J, the junction contained 5 bases not matched to a gene.

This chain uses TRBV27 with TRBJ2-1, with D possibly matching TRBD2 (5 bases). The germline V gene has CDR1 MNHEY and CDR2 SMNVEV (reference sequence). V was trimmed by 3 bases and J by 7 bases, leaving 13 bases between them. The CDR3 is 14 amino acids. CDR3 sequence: CASSFPGRTNEQFF. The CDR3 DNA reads TGTGCCAGCAGTTTCCCGGGAAGGACGAATGAGCAGTTCTTC.